What follows are 10 T cell receptor beta chains derived from one specimen sequenced in a study of shared clonotypes between healthy human individuals. Sequencing used immunoSEQ multiplex PCR; TCRdb keeps in-frame clones, though not all of them. The sample records about 680,000 clones, about 90% being singletons. CD45RO negativity and positive selection for CCR7 defined naive CD8 cells, a population that excluded terminally differentiated effector memory CD45RA+ cells. Sequenced sample: naive CD8+ T cells sorted from blood. Receptors originate from a young man in good health.

The chain joins TRBV6-6 to TRBJ2-7; the match to TRBD2 covers 7 bases. V trimming: 6 bases; J trimming: 2 bases; junction bases outside the gene matches: 4. The CDR3 is 13 residues long. CDR1 MNHNY and CDR2 SVGAGI come from the germline V gene (reference sequence). CDR3 protein: CASSSLAAYEQYF. CDR3 coding DNA: TGTGCCAGCAGCTCCCTAGCGGCCTACGAGCAGTACTTC.

This clone was recorded once. The V gene is TRBV29-1, the J gene TRBJ2-1; D call uncertain. CDR3 length: 14 amino acids. Germline lookup yields CDR1 SQVTM and CDR2 ANQGSEA. Trimming pared 7 bases from V and 3 bases from J, leaving 16 bases between. The DNA for the CDR3 is TGCAGCGCCGAGTTTGCGTCCCTCTACAATGAGCAGTTCTTC. This sequence encodes CSAEFASLYNEQFF.

This chain joins TRBV4-1 and TRBJ1-1; D unresolved. This CDR3 has 15 residues. Germline V gene sequence: CDR1 MGHRA, CDR2 YSYEKL. V was pared by 0 bases and J by 4 bases, with 12 bases between. The chain's CDR3 is CASSQEKEGTTEAFF. The CDR3 coding sequence is TGCGCCAGCAGCCAAGAAAAGGAGGGTACCACTGAAGCTTTCTTT.

The rearrangement links TRBV29-1 to TRBJ2-2; 10 bases line up with TRBD2. CDR1 and CDR2 from the germline V gene are SQVTM and ANQGSEA. V dropped 3 bases and J dropped 1; count of bases not matched to a gene: 2. The CDR3 runs 15 residues. CDR3 sequence: CSVEGLAKNTGELFF. The CDR3 region has the DNA TGCAGCGTTGAGGGACTAGCGAAGAACACCGGGGAGCTGTTTTTT.

This sequence joins TRBV2 and TRBJ2-1, with D tentatively TRBD2 (6 bases). V shed 1 base and J shed 12 bases, with 13 bases lying between them. Germline CDR1 and CDR2: SNHLY and FYNNEI. The length of the CDR3 is 13 residues. CDR3 protein: CASSEGRETPQFF. In nucleotides, the CDR3 is TGTGCCAGCAGTGAAGGCCGGGAGACTCCGCAGTTCTTC.

Written as DNA, the CDR3 is TGTGCCAGCAGTTACTCGGGCAGGCCCTACGAGCAGTACTTC. As protein: CASSYSGRPYEQYF. This chain joins TRBV6-5 and TRBJ2-7; the D is unclear. The V end lost 0 bases, the J end lost 2 bases, and 8 bases lay between the germline ends. Germline V gene sequence: CDR1 MNHEY, CDR2 SVGAGI. CDR3 length equals 14 residues.

The chain joins TRBV14 to TRBJ2-7, with 10 bases aligning to TRBD1. This CDR3 comprises 13 residues. Germline loops: CDR1 SGHDN, CDR2 FVKESK. V dropped 8 bases and J dropped 7; count of bases not matched to a gene: 8. The chain's CDR3 is CASSRQGAREQYF. CDR3 coding DNA: TGTGCCAGCTCCAGACAGGGGGCGCGAGAGCAGTACTTC.

J is TRBJ1-1 and V is TRBV6-5; D gene uncertain. The V and J ends lost 2 bases and 1 base respectively, with 11 bases between them. Per germline, CDR1 MNHEY and CDR2 SVGAGI. The CDR3 spans 15 residues. The CDR3 DNA is TGTGCCAGCAGTTACGCGGCAGATGGGAACACTGAAGCTTTCTTT. This sequence encodes CASSYAADGNTEAFF.

This chain uses TRBV7-8 with TRBJ2-4; D unresolved. Trimming took 1 base from V and 5 from J, leaving 6 bases between them. The CDR3 is made up of 13 amino acids. In germline, CDR1 is SGHVS, CDR2 FQNEAQ. The CDR3 coding sequence is TGTGCCAGCAGCTTAGAATGGGAAAACATTCAGTACTTC. Amino acid sequence: CASSLEWENIQYF.

CDR3 sequence (DNA): TGTGCCAGCAGCTTATGGCAGTCGGACAATGAGCAGTTCTTC. Encoded protein: CASSLWQSDNEQFF. The V gene is TRBV7-3, the J gene TRBJ2-1; D gene ambiguous. CDR3 length: 14 amino acids. Germline-derived CDR1 and CDR2 are SGHTA and FQGTGA. Trimming removed 2 bases at V and 5 bases at J, with 10 bases between.